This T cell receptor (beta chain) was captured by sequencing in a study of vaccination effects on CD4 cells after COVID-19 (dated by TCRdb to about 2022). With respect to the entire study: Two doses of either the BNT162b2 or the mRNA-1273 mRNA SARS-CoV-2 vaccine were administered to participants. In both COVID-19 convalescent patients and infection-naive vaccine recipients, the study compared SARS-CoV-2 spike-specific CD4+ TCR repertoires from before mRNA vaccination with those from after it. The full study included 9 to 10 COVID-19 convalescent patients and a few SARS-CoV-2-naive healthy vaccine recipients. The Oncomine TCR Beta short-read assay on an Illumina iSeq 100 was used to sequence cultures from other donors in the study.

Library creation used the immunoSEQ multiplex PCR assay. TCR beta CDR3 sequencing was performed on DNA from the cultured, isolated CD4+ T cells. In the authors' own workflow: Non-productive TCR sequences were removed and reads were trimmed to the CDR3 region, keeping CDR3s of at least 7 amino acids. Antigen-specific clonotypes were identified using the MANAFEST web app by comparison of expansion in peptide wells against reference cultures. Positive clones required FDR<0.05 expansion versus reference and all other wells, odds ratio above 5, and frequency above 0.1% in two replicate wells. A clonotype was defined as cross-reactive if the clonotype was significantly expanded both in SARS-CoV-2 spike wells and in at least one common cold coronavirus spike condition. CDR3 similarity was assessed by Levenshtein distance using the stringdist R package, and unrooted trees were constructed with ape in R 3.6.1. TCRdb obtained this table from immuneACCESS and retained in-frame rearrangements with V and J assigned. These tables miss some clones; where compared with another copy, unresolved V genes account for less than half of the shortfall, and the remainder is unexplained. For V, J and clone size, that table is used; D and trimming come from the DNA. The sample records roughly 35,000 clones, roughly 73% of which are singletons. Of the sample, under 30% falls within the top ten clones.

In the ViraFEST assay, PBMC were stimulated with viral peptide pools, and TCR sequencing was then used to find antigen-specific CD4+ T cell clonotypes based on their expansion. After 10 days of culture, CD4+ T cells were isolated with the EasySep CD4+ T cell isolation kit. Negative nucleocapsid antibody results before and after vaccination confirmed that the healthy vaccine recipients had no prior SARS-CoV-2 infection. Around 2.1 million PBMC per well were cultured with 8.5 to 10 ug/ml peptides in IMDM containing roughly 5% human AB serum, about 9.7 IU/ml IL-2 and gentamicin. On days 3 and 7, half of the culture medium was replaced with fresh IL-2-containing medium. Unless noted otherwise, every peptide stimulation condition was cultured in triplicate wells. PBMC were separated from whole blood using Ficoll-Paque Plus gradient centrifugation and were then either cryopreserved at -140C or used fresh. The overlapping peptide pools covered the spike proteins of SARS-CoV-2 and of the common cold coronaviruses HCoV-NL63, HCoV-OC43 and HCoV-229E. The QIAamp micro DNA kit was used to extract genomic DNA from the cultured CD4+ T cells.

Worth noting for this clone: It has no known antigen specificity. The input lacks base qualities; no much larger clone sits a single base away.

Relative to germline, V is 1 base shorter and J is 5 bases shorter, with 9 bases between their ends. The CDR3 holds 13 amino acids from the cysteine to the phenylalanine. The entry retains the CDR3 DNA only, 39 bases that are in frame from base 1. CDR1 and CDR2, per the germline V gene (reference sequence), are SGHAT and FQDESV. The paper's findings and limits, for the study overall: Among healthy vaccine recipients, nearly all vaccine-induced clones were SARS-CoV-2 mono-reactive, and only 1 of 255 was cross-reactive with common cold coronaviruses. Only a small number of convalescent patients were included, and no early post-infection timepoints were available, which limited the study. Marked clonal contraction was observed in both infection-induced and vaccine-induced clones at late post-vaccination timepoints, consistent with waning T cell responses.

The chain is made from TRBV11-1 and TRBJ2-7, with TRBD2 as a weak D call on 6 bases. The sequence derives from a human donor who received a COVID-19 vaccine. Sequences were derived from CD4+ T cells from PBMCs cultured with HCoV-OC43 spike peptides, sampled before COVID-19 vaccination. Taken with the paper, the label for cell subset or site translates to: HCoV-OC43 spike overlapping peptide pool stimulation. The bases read TGTGCCAGCAGCTTAGTCCCGGGGGACGAGCAGTACTTC. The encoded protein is CASSLVPGDEQYF.